This paragraph reports one T cell receptor (beta chain). The clone's antigen remains unknown. The input lacks base qualities; no much larger clone sits a single base away. Separate from the approximately 690-subject first cohort, the validation cohort of 120 subjects was the group to which the donors belonged. This sample was taken from a study of cytomegalovirus exposure and HLA in healthy donors (TCRdb year 2017). Some background on the complete study: According to a later analysis, one platform produced both the roughly 110 validation repertoires and the 666 repertoires of the first cohort. Besides the first cohort of 666 subjects, a separate validation cohort made up of over 100 different subjects was used. The aim of the study was to test whether cataloging public T cell receptors could identify signatures of past pathogen exposure. To predict cytomegalovirus infection status, the study brought together high-throughput TCR immunosequencing, statistical association of individual TCRs with disease status, and machine learning. Study-wide conclusions, independent of this receptor: While some public TCRs were present in many individuals, most TCR sequences turned up only very rarely across donors. The classifier was reported to diagnose cytomegalovirus status with high specificity and sensitivity in both the original cohort and the validation cohort. The validation cohort had no HLA typing available for a later analysis, so co-occurrence within that cohort was assessed over all 120 or so repertoires. Subsequent analysis determined that TCRs grouped into clusters in the first cohort also showed a tendency toward co-occurrence across the roughly 130 validation repertoires, and 94% of cluster scores exceeded 0. According to the authors, the approach could potentially be generalized to other disease states and immunological phenotypes. In vitro tests confirmed that a few of the cytomegalovirus-associated TCR beta chains recognize cytomegalovirus antigens. The study listed 150 to 200 TCR beta chains as associated with cytomegalovirus.

Libraries came from the immunoSEQ multiplex PCR assay. On the authors' methods: To diagnose cytomegalovirus status from the catalog of TCR beta chain sequences, a statistical classification framework was built. TCRdb obtained this table from immuneACCESS and retained in-frame rearrangements with V and J assigned. These tables miss some clones; where compared with another copy, unresolved V genes account for less than half of the shortfall, and the remainder is unexplained. V and J calls and clone size are those listed in that table; D and trimming were worked out from the DNA. This sample holds about 120,000 clones; approximately 87% were observed only once. Under 1.5% of the sample goes to the ten largest clones. V is clipped by 6 bases and J by 3 bases, and the sequence between their germline boundaries is 15 bases long. The CDR3 starts with the cysteine, ends with the phenylalanine, and has 14 residues. The kept DNA is CDR3 alone, 42 bases in frame from the first base. CDR1 is given as MNHEY and CDR2 as SMNVEV, both from the germline V gene (reference sequence).

The source material was PBMCs. The chain is encoded by TRBV27 joined to TRBJ2-7; tentative D gene TRBD2, with 6 bases matching. This clonotype was sampled from a woman aged 30 to 39 in good health and CMV-seropositive. In nucleotides, the sequence is TGTGCCAGCAGAAGGCGGGATGCGGTCTACGAGCAGTACTTC. It specifies CASRRRDAVYEQYF.